This T cell receptor (beta chain) is drawn from a study of regulatory T cells in long-lasting Graves disease. This clonotype was observed many times. The TCR beta library used iRepertoire HTBI primers with Arm-PCR amplification of CDR3. Via MiXCR, TCRdb re-called the multiplex PCR reads, giving one row per CDR3 protein. The repertoire holds around 500,000 distinct CDR3 sequences, with approximately 12% as singletons. Described time point: newly diagnosed GD, antithyroid drugs for less than 3 months. PBMC RNA served as the TCR library source. The germline V gene encodes CDR1 DFQATT and CDR2 SNEGSKA (reference sequence). Trimming removed 0 bases from V and 5 bases from J, with 16 bases in between. CDR3 size: 15 residues. The same specimen was also included in a second study, on T cells in Graves' hyperthyroidism and ophthalmopathy.

Source: peripheral blood mononuclear cells (PBMCs), taken at new diagnosis, from a patient treated with antithyroid drugs. This TCR came from a man in his thirties or forties with Graves disease. The chain carries TRBV20-1 and TRBJ1-2; D is uncertain. The CDR3 DNA sequence: TGCAGTGCTAGAGATCCACGAGGAGGACCATATGGCTACACCTTC. It translates to CSARDPRGGPYGYTF.